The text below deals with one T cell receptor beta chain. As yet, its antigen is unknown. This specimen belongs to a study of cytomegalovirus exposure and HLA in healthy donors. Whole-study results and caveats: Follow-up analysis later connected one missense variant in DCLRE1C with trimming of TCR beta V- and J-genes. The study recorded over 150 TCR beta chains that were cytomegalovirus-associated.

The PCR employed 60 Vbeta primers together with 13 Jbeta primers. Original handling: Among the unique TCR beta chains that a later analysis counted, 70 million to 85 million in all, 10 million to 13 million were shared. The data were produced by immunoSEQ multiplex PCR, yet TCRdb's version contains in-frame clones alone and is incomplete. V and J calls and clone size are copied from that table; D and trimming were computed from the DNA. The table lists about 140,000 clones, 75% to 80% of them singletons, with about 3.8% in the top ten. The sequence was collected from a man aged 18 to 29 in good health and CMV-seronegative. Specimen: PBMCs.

The CDR3 DNA reads as TGTGCCAGTAGCTGGACAGCAACTAATGAAAAACTGTTTTTT. Protein sequence: CASSWTATNEKLFF. V gene TRBV19 combines with J gene TRBJ1-4; perhaps TRBD1 as D (6 bases). Germline V gene sequence: CDR1 LNHDA, CDR2 SQIVND (reference sequence). This CDR3 spans 14 amino acids. Trimming removed 6 bases at V and 0 bases at J, with 8 bases between.